This TCR beta chain was obtained from a study of graft-versus-host responses after intestinal transplantation. The wider study: Transplant types were multivisceral, liver-intestinal, or isolated intestinal. Following induction with anti-thymocyte globulin, all recipients were given tacrolimus and steroids for around three years.

This table comes from immunoSEQ multiplex PCR, and its TCRdb copy is limited to in-frame clones, with some not included. The sample has almost 20,000 clones; approximately 89% are singletons. Whole-study results and caveats: Researchers found peak circulating GvH clone levels linked to early post-transplant HvG declines. GvH clones detected in recipient marrow included some appearing first in ileum or blood.

Points on this clone: The target antigen is unknown.

CDR3 length: 13 amino acids. V was cut by 4 bases and J by 3 bases, with 8 bases left in between. Germline V gives CDR1 MGHRA, CDR2 YSYEKL. This receptor was obtained from a human patient who received an intestinal transplant, so some T cells may come from the graft donor. The chain couples TRBV4-1 to TRBJ2-3; D remains ambiguous. The sequencing here drew on PBMCs, taken approximately 33 weeks after intestinal transplant. CDR3 region: CASSRLNTDTQYF. The CDR3 DNA follows: TGCGCCAGCAGCCGCCTTAATACAGATACGCAGTATTTT.